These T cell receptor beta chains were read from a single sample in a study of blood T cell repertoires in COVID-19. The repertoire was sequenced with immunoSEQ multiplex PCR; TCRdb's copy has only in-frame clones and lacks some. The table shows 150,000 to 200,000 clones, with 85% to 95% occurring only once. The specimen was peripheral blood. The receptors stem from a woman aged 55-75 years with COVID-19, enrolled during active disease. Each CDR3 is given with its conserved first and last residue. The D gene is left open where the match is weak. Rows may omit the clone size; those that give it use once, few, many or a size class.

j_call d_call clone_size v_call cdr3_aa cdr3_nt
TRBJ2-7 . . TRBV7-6 CASTPGGHLSGEQYF TGTGCCAGCACCCCGGGGGGACACCTCTCGGGTGAGCAGTACTTC
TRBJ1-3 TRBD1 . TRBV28 CAGGTAAGNTIYF TGTGCCGGAGGGACAGCCGCTGGAAACACCATATATTTT
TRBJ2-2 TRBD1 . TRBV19 CASSIVQGARTGELFF TGTGCCAGTAGTATAGTTCAGGGGGCTCGGACCGGGGAGCTGTTTTTT
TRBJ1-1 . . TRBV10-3 CAISTAMNTEAFF TGTGCCATCTCGACAGCAATGAACACTGAAGCTTTCTTT
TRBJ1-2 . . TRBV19 CASSILGVHYGYTF TGTGCCAGTAGTATTTTAGGGGTCCACTATGGCTACACCTTC
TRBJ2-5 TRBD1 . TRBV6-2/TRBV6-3 CASSYPGQGTNSFQETQYF TGTGCCAGCAGTTACCCGGGACAGGGTACCAACTCCTTCCAAGAGACCCAGTACTTC
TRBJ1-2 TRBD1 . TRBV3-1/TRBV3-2 CASSQDLETGTGTNYGYTF TGTGCCAGCAGCCAAGATTTGGAGACAGGGACGGGCACTAACTATGGCTACACCTTC
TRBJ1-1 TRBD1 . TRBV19 CASRTGTGLGTEAFF TGTGCCAGTAGGACCGGGACAGGGCTGGGCACTGAAGCTTTCTTT
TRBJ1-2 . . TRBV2 CASSPRRGYTF TGTGCCAGCAGTCCACGGAGAGGCTACACCTTC
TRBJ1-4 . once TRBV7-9 CASSAGTAATNEKLFF TGTGCCAGCAGCGCCGGGACTGCAGCAACTAATGAAAAACTGTTTTTT
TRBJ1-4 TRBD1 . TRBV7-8 CASSLASGGYEKLFF TGTGCCAGCAGCTTAGCGTCAGGGGGCTACGAAAAACTGTTTTTT
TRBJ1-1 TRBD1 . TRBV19 CASSIRGQGAYTEAFF TGTGCCAGTAGTATAAGGGGACAGGGGGCGTACACTGAAGCTTTCTTT
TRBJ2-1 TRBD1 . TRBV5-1 CASSLDGTGDAEQFF TGCGCCAGCAGCTTGGACGGAACAGGGGATGCTGAGCAGTTCTTC
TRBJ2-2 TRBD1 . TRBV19 CASSPRTGGNTGELFF TGTGCCAGTAGTCCGCGGACAGGGGGGAACACCGGGGAGCTGTTTTTT
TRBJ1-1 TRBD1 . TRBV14 CASSQAGDRVSTEAFF TGTGCCAGCAGCCAAGCCGGCGACAGGGTCAGCACTGAAGCTTTCTTT
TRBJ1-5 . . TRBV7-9 CASSFTNQPQHF TGTGCCAGCAGCTTTACTAATCAGCCCCAGCATTTT
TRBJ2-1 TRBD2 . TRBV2 CASSDGLAVHEQFF TGTGCCAGCAGTGATGGCCTAGCGGTCCATGAGCAGTTCTTC
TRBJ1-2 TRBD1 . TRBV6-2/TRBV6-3 CASSGTGSRRNYGYTF TGTGCCAGCAGTGGGACAGGGAGCCGAAGAAACTATGGCTACACCTTC
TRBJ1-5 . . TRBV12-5 CASGLERYQPQHF TGTGCTAGTGGTTTGGAGAGATATCAGCCCCAGCATTTT
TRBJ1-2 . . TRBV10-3 CARSDRPNYGYTF TGTGCCAGATCGGACAGACCTAACTATGGCTACACCTTC
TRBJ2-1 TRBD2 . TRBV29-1 CSVGGVSYNEQFF TGCAGCGTGGGGGGGGTCTCCTACAATGAGCAGTTCTTC
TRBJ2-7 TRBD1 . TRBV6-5 CASSVSRTGIHEQYF TGTGCCAGCAGCGTCTCGAGGACAGGTATCCACGAGCAGTACTTC